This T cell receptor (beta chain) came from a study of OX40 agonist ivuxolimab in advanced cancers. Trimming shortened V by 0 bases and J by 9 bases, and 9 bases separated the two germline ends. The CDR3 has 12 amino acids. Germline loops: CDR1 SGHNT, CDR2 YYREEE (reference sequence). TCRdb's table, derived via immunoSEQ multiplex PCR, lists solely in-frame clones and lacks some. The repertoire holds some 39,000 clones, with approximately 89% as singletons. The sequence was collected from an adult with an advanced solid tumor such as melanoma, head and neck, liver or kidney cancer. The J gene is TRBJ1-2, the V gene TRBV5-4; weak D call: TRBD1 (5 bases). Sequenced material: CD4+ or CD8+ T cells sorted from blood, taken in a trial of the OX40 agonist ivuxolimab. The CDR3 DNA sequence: TGTGCCAGCAGCTTGGATCAGGGAAGCTACACCTTC. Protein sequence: CASSLDQGSYTF.